This is a list of T cell receptor beta chains from one sample in a study of blood T cell repertoires in COVID-19. The repertoire was sequenced with immunoSEQ multiplex PCR; TCRdb's copy has only in-frame clones and lacks some. The sample lists about 70,000 clones, roughly 86% occurring once. The specimen was peripheral blood. These receptors came from a woman aged 60-75 years with acute or convalescent COVID-19. CDR3s include the opening cysteine and the closing phenylalanine or tryptophan. A D gene is named only where the DNA matches it firmly. Size tells how often a clone was seen (once, few, many) or the class of an expanded clone, and some rows leave it out.

D gene	V gene	J gene	clone size	CDR3 protein	CDR3 DNA
NA	TRBV29-1	TRBJ1-1	once	CSGQTNENTEAFF	TGCAGCGGCCAGACTAACGAGAACACTGAAGCTTTCTTT
NA	TRBV5-1	TRBJ2-5	NA	CASSLGGSVTQYF	TGCGCCAGCAGCTTGGGGGGTAGCGTGACCCAGTACTTC
NA	TRBV9	TRBJ1-1	NA	CASSFNTNTEAFF	TGTGCCAGCAGCTTCAACACGAACACTGAAGCTTTCTTT
NA	TRBV3-1/TRBV3-2	TRBJ2-1	NA	CASSRGGVRKNNEQFF	TGTGCCAGCAGCCGAGGAGGGGTGAGAAAGAACAATGAGCAGTTCTTC
NA	TRBV7-2	TRBJ1-4	once	CASKQGEGEKLFF	TGTGCCAGCAAACAAGGGGAAGGTGAAAAACTGTTTTTT
NA	TRBV10-3	TRBJ1-4	NA	CAISESTANEKLFF	TGTGCCATCAGTGAGTCCACTGCTAATGAAAAACTGTTTTTT
NA	TRBV6-5	TRBJ1-3	NA	CASSYEVAGNTIYF	TGTGCCAGCAGTTACGAGGTCGCCGGAAACACCATATATTTT
NA	TRBV10-3	TRBJ2-3	NA	CAISESHTDTQYF	TGTGCCATCAGTGAGAGCCACACAGATACGCAGTATTTT
NA	TRBV4-1	TRBJ1-1	NA	CASESSDRNTEAFF	TGCGCCAGCGAGTCTTCCGACAGGAACACTGAAGCTTTCTTT
TRBD2	TRBV4-1	TRBJ2-1	NA	CASSLLPGLGHEQFF	TGCGCCAGCAGCCTACTACCGGGACTAGGTCATGAGCAGTTCTTC
NA	TRBV2	TRBJ1-1	NA	CASSGKGEAFF	TGTGCCAGCAGTGGTAAGGGGGAAGCTTTCTTT
NA	TRBV28	TRBJ1-5	once	CASIRAGGNQPQHF	TGTGCCAGCATCCGGGCAGGGGGCAATCAGCCCCAGCATTTT
TRBD2	TRBV7-3	TRBJ2-1	NA	CASSPLAGNEQFF	TGTGCCAGCAGCCCTTTAGCGGGGAATGAGCAGTTCTTC
TRBD1	TRBV25-1	TRBJ2-7	NA	CASSSRTGFDEQYF	TGTGCCAGCAGTTCCCGGACAGGGTTTGACGAGCAGTACTTC
NA	TRBV2	TRBJ2-2	NA	CASSVEGTGELFF	TGTGCCAGCAGTGTGGAGGGTACCGGGGAGCTGTTTTTT
NA	TRBV7-8	TRBJ2-3	NA	CASSRQIRGGADTQYF	TGTGCCAGCAGCCGCCAGATAAGGGGGGGGGCAGATACGCAGTATTTT
TRBD1	TRBV11-3	TRBJ2-1	NA	CASSLGQGGVDEQFF	TGTGCCAGCAGCCTCGGACAGGGGGGAGTGGATGAGCAGTTCTTC
TRBD2	TRBV6-5	TRBJ2-5	NA	CASSWASGVQETQYF	TGTGCCAGCAGTTGGGCTAGCGGGGTACAAGAGACCCAGTACTTC
TRBD1	TRBV5-4	TRBJ1-4	NA	CASSLTGDSRSNEKLFF	TGTGCCAGCAGCTTGACGGGGGACAGCCGGTCTAATGAAAAACTGTTTTTT
TRBD1	TRBV5-8	TRBJ2-7	NA	CASSWGQVNSYEQYF	TGTGCCAGCAGTTGGGGACAGGTAAATTCCTACGAGCAGTACTTC
TRBD1	TRBV6-1	TRBJ1-4	NA	CASSDNGQAATNEKLFF	TGTGCCAGCAGTGACAACGGACAGGCCGCAACTAATGAAAAACTGTTTTTT
TRBD1	TRBV2	TRBJ2-3	NA	CASSPGTGDPDTQYF	TGTGCCAGCAGTCCCGGGACAGGGGACCCAGATACGCAGTATTTT
TRBD2	TRBV25-1	TRBJ2-1	NA	CASSDLQLAGFIEEQFF	TGTGCCAGCAGTGACCTACAACTAGCGGGGTTTATTGAAGAGCAGTTCTTC
NA	TRBV6-2/TRBV6-3	TRBJ2-5	NA	CASSQTRLETQYF	TGTGCCAGCAGTCAGACTAGGCTGGAGACCCAGTACTTC
TRBD2	TRBV5-4	TRBJ2-3	NA	CASSSRTSGGGDTQYF	TGTGCCAGCAGCTCTCGGACTAGCGGGGGGGGAGATACGCAGTATTTT
TRBD2	TRBV5-1	TRBJ2-3	NA	CASSIGGTSSADTQYF	TGCGCCAGCAGCATAGGAGGGACTAGTAGTGCAGATACGCAGTATTTT
TRBD1	TRBV19	TRBJ2-7	NA	CASSIRDRAYEQYF	TGTGCCAGTAGTATTCGGGACAGGGCCTACGAGCAGTACTTC
TRBD1	TRBV2	TRBJ2-7	NA	CASSGIQGYEQYF	TGTGCCAGCAGTGGAATACAGGGGTACGAGCAGTACTTC
NA	TRBV7-9	TRBJ1-3	NA	CASSSHRNSGNTIYF	TGTGCCAGCAGCTCCCACAGGAACTCTGGAAACACCATATATTTT